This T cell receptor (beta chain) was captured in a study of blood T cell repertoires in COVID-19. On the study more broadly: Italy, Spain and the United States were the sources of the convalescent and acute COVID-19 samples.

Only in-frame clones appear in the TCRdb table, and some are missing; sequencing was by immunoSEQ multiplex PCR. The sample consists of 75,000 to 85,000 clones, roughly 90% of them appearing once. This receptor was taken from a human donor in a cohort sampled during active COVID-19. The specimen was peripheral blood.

In nucleotides, the CDR3 is TGTGCCAGCAGCCCCACAGGGGTCTCGTACCAAGAGACCCAGTACTTC. Amino acid sequence: CASSPTGVSYQETQYF. The chain couples TRBV7-9 to TRBJ2-5, with 7 positions matching TRBD1. The CDR3 consists of 16 residues. With 5 bases clipped from V and 0 bases from J, the junction kept 9 bases outside the gene matches. Germline loops: CDR1 SEHNR, CDR2 FQNEAQ (reference sequence). Based on the CDR3 plus reference TRBV7-9 and TRBJ2-5, the full variable domain is DTGVSQNPRHKITKRGQNVTFRCDPISEHNRLYWYRQTLGQGPEFLTYFQNEAQLEKSRLLSDRFSAERPKGSFSTLEIQRTEQGDSAMYLCASSPTGVSYQETQYFGPGTRLLVL.